A selection of T cell receptor beta chains follows, all from one sample in a study of human T cells and chemical hapten exposure. TCRdb re-analysed the RACE reads in MiXCR, keeping a single row per CDR3 protein. The sample has about 84,000 distinct CDR3 sequences, under 11% seen once; the top ten hold roughly 5%. The sample in question was whole blood, obtained in connection with sensitization to the hapten diphenylcyclopropenone (DPC). Source of these receptors: a woman in her forties or fifties with alopecia areata. Some clones in this sample may be carry-over from other donors' samples. Both conserved end residues are part of each CDR3. A D gene is named only where the DNA matches it firmly. The size of a clone is reported for some rows only, either as once, few or many, or as a class for expanded clones.

clone_size: many; v_call: TRBV28; j_call: TRBJ1-6; d_call: TRBD1; cdr3_aa: CASSRYRGLNSPLHF; cdr3_nt: TGTGCCAGCAGTCGATACAGGGGGCTTAATTCACCCCTCCACTTT
clone_size: many; v_call: TRBV3-1; j_call: TRBJ2-1; d_call: TRBD1; cdr3_aa: CASSQGRDSGQFF; cdr3_nt: TGTGCCAGCAGCCAAGGCCGGGACAGCGGGCAGTTCTTC
clone_size: .; v_call: TRBV12-3/TRBV12-4; j_call: TRBJ2-1; d_call: TRBD2; cdr3_aa: CASTYRRGGTHNEQFF; cdr3_nt: TGTGCCAGCACCTATCGGCGGGGGGGGACCCACAATGAGCAGTTCTTC
clone_size: few; v_call: TRBV11-1; j_call: TRBJ2-7; d_call: .; cdr3_aa: CASSSKAGTYEQYF; cdr3_nt: TGTGCCAGCAGCTCAAAGGCAGGAACCTACGAGCAGTACTTC
clone_size: many; v_call: TRBV13; j_call: TRBJ2-7; d_call: TRBD2; cdr3_aa: CASSRSGRGPYEQYF; cdr3_nt: TGTGCCAGCAGCCGTAGCGGGAGGGGGCCCTACGAGCAGTACTTC
clone_size: few; v_call: TRBV5-5; j_call: TRBJ2-7; d_call: TRBD1; cdr3_aa: CASSKHPGTGDVEQYF; cdr3_nt: TGTGCCAGCAGCAAGCATCCCGGGACAGGGGATGTGGAGCAGTACTTC
clone_size: few; v_call: TRBV12-3/TRBV12-4; j_call: TRBJ1-5; d_call: .; cdr3_aa: CASSPTAAFGQPQHF; cdr3_nt: TGTGCCAGCAGTCCGACGGCGGCGTTTGGTCAGCCCCAGCATTTT
clone_size: .; v_call: TRBV7-7; j_call: TRBJ2-5; d_call: .; cdr3_aa: CASSLASVETQYF; cdr3_nt: TGTGCCAGCAGCTTAGCTTCGGTAGAGACCCAGTACTTC
clone_size: many; v_call: TRBV7-9; j_call: TRBJ2-5; d_call: .; cdr3_aa: CASSNLFGGPETQYF; cdr3_nt: TGTGCCAGCAGCAACCTTTTTGGGGGGCCAGAGACCCAGTACTTC
clone_size: many; v_call: TRBV19; j_call: TRBJ1-5; d_call: TRBD1; cdr3_aa: CASSPRTGMSNQPQHF; cdr3_nt: TGTGCCAGTAGTCCACGGACAGGGATGAGCAATCAGCCCCAGCATTTT
clone_size: .; v_call: TRBV20-1; j_call: TRBJ2-5; d_call: TRBD2; cdr3_aa: CSAGGGTSAQETQYF; cdr3_nt: TGCAGTGCTGGGGGCGGGACTAGCGCCCAAGAGACCCAGTACTTC
clone_size: few; v_call: TRBV15; j_call: TRBJ2-4; d_call: .; cdr3_aa: CATREAWGKNIQYF; cdr3_nt: TGTGCCACCAGGGAGGCATGGGGCAAAAACATTCAGTACTTC
clone_size: many; v_call: TRBV7-6; j_call: TRBJ1-1; d_call: .; cdr3_aa: CASSPTGLNTEAFF; cdr3_nt: TGTGCCAGCAGCCCAACAGGGTTGAACACTGAAGCTTTCTTT
clone_size: many; v_call: TRBV29-1; j_call: TRBJ2-7; d_call: TRBD2; cdr3_aa: CSALAGAIHEQYF; cdr3_nt: TGCAGCGCCTTAGCGGGGGCGATCCACGAGCAGTACTTC
clone_size: many; v_call: TRBV29-1; j_call: TRBJ2-3; d_call: .; cdr3_aa: CSVEAVPGSTDTQYF; cdr3_nt: TGCAGCGTTGAAGCAGTCCCGGGTAGCACAGATACGCAGTATTTT
clone_size: few; v_call: TRBV10-2; j_call: TRBJ1-3; d_call: .; cdr3_aa: CASSESWGNTIYF; cdr3_nt: TGCGCCAGCAGTGAGTCCTGGGGAAACACCATATATTTT
clone_size: few; v_call: TRBV20-1; j_call: TRBJ2-3; d_call: .; cdr3_aa: CSASGRKSTDTQYF; cdr3_nt: TGCAGTGCTAGCGGCAGAAAAAGCACAGATACGCAGTATTTT
clone_size: .; v_call: TRBV20-1; j_call: TRBJ1-5; d_call: TRBD1; cdr3_aa: CSAKMTGLDRQPQHF; cdr3_nt: TGCAGTGCTAAAATGACAGGGTTGGACCGTCAGCCCCAGCATTTT
clone_size: many; v_call: TRBV28; j_call: TRBJ2-3; d_call: TRBD2; cdr3_aa: CASSPGGGSGKRTQYF; cdr3_nt: TGTGCCAGCAGTCCCGGGGGGGGTAGCGGAAAGCGTACGCAGTATTTT
clone_size: many; v_call: TRBV7-2; j_call: TRBJ2-2; d_call: .; cdr3_aa: CASSLVTGLNTGELFF; cdr3_nt: TGTGCCAGCAGCTTAGTAACGGGGCTTAACACCGGGGAGCTGTTTTTT
clone_size: few; v_call: TRBV20-1; j_call: TRBJ2-4; d_call: .; cdr3_aa: CSARQQGGLAKNIQYF; cdr3_nt: TGCAGTGCTAGACAACAGGGTGGCCTAGCCAAAAACATTCAGTACTTC
clone_size: many; v_call: TRBV27; j_call: TRBJ2-2; d_call: .; cdr3_aa: CASPAHHATGELFF; cdr3_nt: TGTGCCAGCCCAGCCCACCATGCCACCGGGGAGCTGTTTTTT